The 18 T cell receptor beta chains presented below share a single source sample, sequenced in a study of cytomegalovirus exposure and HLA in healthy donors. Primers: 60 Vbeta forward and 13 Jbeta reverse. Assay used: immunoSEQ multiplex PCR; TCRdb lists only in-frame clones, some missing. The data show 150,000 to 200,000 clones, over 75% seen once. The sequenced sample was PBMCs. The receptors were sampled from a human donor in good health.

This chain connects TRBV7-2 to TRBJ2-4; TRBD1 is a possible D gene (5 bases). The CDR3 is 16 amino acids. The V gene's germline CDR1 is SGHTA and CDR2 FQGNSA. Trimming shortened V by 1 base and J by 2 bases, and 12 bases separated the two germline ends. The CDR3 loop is CASSLGPQGSKNIQYF. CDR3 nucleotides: TGTGCCAGCAGCTTAGGTCCCCAGGGATCCAAAAACATTCAGTACTTC.

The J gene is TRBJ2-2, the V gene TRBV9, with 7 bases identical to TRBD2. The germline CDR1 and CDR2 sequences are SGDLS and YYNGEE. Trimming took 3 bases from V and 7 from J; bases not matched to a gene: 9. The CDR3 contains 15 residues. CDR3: CASSAVTGGIGELFF. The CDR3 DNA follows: TGTGCCAGCAGCGCGGTGACGGGGGGAATCGGGGAGCTGTTTTTT.

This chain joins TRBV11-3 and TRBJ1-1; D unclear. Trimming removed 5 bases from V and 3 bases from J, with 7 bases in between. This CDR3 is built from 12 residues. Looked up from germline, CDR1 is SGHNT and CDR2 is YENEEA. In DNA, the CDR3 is TGTGCCAGCAGCCCGAGATACACTGAAGCTTTCTTT. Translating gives CASSPRYTEAFF.

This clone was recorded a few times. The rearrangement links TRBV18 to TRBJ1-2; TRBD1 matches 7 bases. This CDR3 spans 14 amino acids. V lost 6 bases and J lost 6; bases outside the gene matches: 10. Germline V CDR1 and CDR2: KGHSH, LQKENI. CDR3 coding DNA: TGTGCCAGCTCCAACGAGGGACAGATGGATGGCTACACCTTC. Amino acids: CASSNEGQMDGYTF.

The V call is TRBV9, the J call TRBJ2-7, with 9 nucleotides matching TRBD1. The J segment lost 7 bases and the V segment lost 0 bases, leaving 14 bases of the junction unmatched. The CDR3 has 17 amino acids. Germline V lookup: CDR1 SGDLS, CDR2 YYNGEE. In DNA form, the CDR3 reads TGTGCCAGCAGCGTAGGGACAATTCCGGGACAGGGCGGTGAGCAGTACTTC. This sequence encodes CASSVGTIPGQGGEQYF.

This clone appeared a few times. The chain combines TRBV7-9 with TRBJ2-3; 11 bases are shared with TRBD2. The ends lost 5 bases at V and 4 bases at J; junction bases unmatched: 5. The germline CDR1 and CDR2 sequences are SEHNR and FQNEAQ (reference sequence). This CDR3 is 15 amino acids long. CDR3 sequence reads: CASSRSGGGPDTQYF. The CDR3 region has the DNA TGTGCCAGCAGCCGTAGCGGGGGGGGACCAGATACGCAGTATTTT.

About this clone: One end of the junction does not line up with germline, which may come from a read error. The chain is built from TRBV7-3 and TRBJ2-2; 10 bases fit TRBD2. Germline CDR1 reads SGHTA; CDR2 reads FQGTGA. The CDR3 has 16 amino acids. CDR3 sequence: CASSLTRSGGAGELFF. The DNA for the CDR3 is TGTGCCAGCAGCCTAACGCGGAGCGGGGGGGCCGGGGAGCTGTTTTTT. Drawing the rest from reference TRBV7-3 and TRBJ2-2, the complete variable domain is GAGVSQTPSNKVTEKGKYVELRCDPISGHTALYWYRQSLGQGPEFLIYFQGTGAADDSGLPNDRFFAVRPEGSVSTLKIQRTERGDSAVYLCASSLTRSGGAGELFFGEGSRLTVL.

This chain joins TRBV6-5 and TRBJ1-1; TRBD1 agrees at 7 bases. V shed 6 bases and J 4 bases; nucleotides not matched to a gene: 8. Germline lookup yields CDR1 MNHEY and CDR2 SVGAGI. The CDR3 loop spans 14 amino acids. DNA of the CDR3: TGTGCCAGCAGGACAGGGAGGTCCGGCACTGAAGCTTTCTTT. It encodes CASRTGRSGTEAFF.

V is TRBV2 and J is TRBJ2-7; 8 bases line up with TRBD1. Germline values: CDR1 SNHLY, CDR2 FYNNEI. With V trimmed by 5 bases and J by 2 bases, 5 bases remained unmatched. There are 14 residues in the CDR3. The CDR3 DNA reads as TGTGCCAGCAGTTCCGGGACAGGCCCCTACGAGCAGTACTTC. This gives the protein CASSSGTGPYEQYF.

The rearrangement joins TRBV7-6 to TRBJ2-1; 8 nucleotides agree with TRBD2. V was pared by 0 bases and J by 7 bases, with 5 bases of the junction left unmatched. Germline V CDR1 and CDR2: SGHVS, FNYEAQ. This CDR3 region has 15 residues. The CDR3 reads CASSLAGGGTNEQFF. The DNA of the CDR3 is TGTGCCAGCAGCTTAGCGGGCGGGGGGACAAATGAGCAGTTCTTC. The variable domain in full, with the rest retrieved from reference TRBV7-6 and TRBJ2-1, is GAGVSQSPRYKVTKRGQDVALRCDPISGHVSLYWYRQALGQGPEFLTYFNYEAQQDKSGLPNDRFSAERPEGSISTLTIQRTEQRDSAMYRCASSLAGGGTNEQFFGPGTRLTVL.

The CDR3 region is CASRSRTGYEQYF. The DNA for the CDR3 is TGTGCCAGCAGAAGTAGGACAGGCTACGAGCAGTACTTC. The chain recombines TRBV6-5 with TRBJ2-7, with 7 nucleotides matching TRBD1. The V gene end was trimmed by 6 bases and the J gene end by 3 bases; junction bases not matched to a gene: 5. The CDR3 totals 13 residues. Germline-derived CDR1 and CDR2 are MNHEY and SVGAGI.

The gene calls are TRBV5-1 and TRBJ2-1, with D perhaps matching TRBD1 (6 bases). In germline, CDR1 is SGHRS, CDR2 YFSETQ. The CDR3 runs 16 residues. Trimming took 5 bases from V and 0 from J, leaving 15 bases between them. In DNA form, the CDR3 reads TGCGCCAGCAGTCAGGGGACATCCAGCTCCTACAATGAGCAGTTCTTC. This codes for CASSQGTSSSYNEQFF.

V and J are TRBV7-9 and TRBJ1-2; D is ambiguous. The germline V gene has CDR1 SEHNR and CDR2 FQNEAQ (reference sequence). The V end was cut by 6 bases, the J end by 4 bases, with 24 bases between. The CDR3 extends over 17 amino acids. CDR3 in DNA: TGTGCCAGCAGTCCCCTCGTATCTCCTTTCCCTACCTATGGCTACACCTTC. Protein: CASSPLVSPFPTYGYTF.

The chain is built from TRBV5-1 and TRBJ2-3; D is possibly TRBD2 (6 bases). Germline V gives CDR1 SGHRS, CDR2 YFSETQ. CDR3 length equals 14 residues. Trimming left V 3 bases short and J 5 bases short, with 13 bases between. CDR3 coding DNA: TGCGCCAGCAGCTCGGGACTGCCACAAGATACGCAGTATTTT. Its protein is CASSSGLPQDTQYF.

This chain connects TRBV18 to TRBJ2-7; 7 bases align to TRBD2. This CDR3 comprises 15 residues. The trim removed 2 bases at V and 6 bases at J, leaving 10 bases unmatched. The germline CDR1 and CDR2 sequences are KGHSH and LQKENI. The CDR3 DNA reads TGTGCCAGCTCACCAACATCAGCCGGCGGGAGCGAGCAGTACTTC. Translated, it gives CASSPTSAGGSEQYF.

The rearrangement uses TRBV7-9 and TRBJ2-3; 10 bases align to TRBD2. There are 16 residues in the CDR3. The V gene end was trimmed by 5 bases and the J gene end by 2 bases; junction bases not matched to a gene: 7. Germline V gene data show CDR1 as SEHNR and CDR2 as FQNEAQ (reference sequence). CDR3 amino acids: CASSGASGGHTDTQYF. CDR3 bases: TGTGCCAGCAGCGGGGCTAGCGGGGGCCACACAGATACGCAGTATTTT.

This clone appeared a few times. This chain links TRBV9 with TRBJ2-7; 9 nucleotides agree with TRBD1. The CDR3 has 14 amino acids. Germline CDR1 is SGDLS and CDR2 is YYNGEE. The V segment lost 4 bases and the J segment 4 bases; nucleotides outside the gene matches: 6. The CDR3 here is CASSLRDREYEQYF. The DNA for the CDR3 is TGTGCCAGCAGCCTCCGGGACAGGGAATACGAGCAGTACTTC.

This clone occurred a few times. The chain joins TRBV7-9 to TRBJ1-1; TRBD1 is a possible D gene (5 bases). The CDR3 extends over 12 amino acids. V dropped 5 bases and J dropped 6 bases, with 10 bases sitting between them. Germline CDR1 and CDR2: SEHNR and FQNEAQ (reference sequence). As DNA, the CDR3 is TGTGCCAGCAGCCGGGGGAGGGCTGAAGCTTTCTTT. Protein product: CASSRGRAEAFF.